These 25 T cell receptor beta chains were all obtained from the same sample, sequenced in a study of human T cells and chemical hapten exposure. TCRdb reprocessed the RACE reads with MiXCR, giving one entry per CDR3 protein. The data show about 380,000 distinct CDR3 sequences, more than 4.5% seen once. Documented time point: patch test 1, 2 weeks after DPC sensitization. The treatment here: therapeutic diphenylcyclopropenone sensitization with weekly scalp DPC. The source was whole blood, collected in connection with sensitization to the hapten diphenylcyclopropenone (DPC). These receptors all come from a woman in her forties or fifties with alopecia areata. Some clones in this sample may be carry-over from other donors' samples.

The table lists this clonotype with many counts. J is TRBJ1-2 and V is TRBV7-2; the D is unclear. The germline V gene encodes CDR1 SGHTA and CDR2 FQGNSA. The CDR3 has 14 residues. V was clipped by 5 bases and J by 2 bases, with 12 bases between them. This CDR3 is CASSPTVANYGYTF. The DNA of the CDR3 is TGTGCCAGCAGCCCCACCGTTGCGAACTATGGCTACACCTTC.

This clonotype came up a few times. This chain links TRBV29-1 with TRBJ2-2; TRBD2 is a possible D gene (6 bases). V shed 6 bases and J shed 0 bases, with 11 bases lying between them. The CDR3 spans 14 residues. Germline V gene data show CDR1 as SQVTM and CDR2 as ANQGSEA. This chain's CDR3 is CSVCGDSNTGELFF. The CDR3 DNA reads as TGCAGCGTATGCGGGGACTCGAACACCGGGGAGCTGTTTTTT.

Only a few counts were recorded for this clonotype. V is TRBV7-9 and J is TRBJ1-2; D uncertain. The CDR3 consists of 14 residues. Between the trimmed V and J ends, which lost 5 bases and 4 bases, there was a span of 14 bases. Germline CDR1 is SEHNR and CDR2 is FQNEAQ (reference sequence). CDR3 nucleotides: TGTGCCAGCAGCCTAGATACCGCTGTCTATGGCTACACCTTC. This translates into CASSLDTAVYGYTF.

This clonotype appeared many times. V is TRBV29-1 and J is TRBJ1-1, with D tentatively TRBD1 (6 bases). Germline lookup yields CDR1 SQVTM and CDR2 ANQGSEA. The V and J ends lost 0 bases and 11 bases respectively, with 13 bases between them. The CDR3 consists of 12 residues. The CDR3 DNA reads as TGCAGCGTTGAAGACAACAGGGCGCAGGCTTTCTTT. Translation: CSVEDNRAQAFF.

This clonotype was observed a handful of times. Here the CDR3 reads CASSQVRQSIRAQYF. The CDR3 nucleotides read TGTGCCAGCAGCCAAGTTCGCCAGAGCATACGTGCGCAGTACTTC. This chain uses TRBV3-1 with TRBJ2-7, with D uncertain. The V end lost 1 base, the J end lost 9 bases, and 19 bases lay between the germline ends. Germline V gene lookup returns CDR1 LGHDT and CDR2 YNNKEL (reference sequence). The CDR3 runs to 15 residues.

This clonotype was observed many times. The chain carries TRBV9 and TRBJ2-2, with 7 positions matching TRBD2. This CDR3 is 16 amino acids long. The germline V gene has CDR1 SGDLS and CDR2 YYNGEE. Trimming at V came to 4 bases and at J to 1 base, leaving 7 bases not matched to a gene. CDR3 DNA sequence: TGTGCCAGCAGCCCACACGAGCGGGAGAACACCGGGGAGCTGTTTTTT. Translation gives CASSPHERENTGELFF.

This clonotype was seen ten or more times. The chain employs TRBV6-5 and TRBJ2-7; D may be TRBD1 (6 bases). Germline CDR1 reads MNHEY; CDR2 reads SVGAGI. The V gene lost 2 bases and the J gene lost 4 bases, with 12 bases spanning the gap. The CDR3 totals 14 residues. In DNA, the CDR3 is TGTGCCAGCAGTTACCACAGGGACCCTTACGAGCAGTACTTC. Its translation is CASSYHRDPYEQYF.

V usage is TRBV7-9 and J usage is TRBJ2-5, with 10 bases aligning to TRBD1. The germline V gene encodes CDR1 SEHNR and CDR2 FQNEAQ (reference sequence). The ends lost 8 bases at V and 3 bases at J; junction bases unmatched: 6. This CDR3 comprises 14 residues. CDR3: CASRPGQGKETQYF. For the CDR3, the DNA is TGTGCCAGCCGTCCGGGACAGGGGAAAGAGACCCAGTACTTC.

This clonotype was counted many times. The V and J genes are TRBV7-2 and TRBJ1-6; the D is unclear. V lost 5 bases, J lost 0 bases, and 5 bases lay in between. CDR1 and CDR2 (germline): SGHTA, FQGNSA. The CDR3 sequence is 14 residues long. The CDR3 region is CASSPDSYNSPLHF. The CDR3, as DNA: TGTGCCAGCAGCCCGGACTCCTATAATTCACCCCTCCACTTT.

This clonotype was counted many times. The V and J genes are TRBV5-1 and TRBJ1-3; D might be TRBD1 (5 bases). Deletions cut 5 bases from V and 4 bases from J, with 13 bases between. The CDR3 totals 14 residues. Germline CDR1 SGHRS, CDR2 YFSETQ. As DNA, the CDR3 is TGCGCCAGCAGGTCTCCAGGGTCGGGAAACACCATATATTTT. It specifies CASRSPGSGNTIYF.

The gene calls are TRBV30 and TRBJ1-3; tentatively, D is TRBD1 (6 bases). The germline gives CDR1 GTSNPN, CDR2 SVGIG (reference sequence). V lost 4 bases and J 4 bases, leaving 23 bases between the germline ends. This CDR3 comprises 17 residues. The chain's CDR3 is CAWKVPPIQGYGNTIYF. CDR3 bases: TGTGCCTGGAAAGTCCCACCAATCCAGGGGTACGGAAACACCATATATTTT.

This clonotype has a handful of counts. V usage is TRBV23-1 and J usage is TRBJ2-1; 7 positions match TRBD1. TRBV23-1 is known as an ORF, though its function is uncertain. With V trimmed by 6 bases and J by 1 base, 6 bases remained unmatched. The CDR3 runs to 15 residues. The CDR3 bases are TGCGCCAGCAGGACAGGGAAAGAGTCCTACAATGAGCAGTTCTTC. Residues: CASRTGKESYNEQFF.

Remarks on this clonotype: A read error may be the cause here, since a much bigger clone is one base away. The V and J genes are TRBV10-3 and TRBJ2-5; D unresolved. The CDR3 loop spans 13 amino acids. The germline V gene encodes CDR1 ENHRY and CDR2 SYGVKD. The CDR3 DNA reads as TGTGCCATCTGTGAGTCTACAGAAGAGACCCAGTACTTC. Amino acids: CAICESTEETQYF.

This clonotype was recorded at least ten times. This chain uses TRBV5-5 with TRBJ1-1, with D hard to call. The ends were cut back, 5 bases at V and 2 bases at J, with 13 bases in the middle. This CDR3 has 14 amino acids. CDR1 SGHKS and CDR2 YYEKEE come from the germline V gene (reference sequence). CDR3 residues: CASRYREANTEAFF. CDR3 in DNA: TGTGCCAGCAGATACCGGGAAGCAAACACTGAAGCTTTCTTT.

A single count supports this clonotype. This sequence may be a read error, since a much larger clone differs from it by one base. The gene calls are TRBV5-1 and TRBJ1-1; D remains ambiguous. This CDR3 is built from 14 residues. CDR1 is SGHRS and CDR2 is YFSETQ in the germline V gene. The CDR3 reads CASSPQSRNTEASF. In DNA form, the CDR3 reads TGCGCCAGCAGCCCGCAATCGAGGAACACTGAAGCTTCCTTT.

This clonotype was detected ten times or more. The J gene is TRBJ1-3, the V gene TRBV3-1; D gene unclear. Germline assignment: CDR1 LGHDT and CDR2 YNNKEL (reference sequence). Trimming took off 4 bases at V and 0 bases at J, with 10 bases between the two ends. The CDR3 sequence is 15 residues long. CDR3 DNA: TGTGCCAGCAGCCCTTGGACCGACTCTGGAAACACCATATATTTT. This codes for CASSPWTDSGNTIYF.

The CDR3 DNA sequence: TGTGCCAGCAGCTTGTTGCGAAGCTACAATGAGCAGTTCTTC. It specifies CASSLLRSYNEQFF. This chain links TRBV5-6 with TRBJ2-1, with unresolved D. CDR1 is SGHDT, CDR2 YYEEEE, per germline. V was cut by 1 base and J by 3 bases, with 8 bases left in between. The CDR3 has 14 amino acids.

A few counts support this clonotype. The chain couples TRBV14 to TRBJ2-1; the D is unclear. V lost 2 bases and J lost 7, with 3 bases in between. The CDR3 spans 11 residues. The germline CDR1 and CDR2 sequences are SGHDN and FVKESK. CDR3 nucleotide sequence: TGTGCCAGCAGCCAACGGAATGAGCAGTTCTTC. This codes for CASSQRNEQFF.

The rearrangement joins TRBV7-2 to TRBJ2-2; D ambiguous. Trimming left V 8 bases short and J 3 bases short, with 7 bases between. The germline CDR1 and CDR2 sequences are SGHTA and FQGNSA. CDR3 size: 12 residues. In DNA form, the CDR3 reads TGTGCCAGCCCGCCGGACACCGGGGAGCTGTTTTTT. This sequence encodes CASPPDTGELFF.

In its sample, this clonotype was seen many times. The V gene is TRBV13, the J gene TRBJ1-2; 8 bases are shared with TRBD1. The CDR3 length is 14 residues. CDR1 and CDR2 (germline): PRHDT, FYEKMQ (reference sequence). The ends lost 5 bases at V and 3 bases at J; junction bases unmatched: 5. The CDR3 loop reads CASSPGQGHYGYTF. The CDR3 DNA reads TGTGCCAGCAGCCCAGGACAGGGCCACTATGGCTACACCTTC.

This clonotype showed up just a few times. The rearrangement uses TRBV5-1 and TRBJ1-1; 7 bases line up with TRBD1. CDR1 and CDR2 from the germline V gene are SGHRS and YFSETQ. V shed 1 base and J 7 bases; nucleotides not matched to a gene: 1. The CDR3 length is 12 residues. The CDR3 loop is CASSLRDSEAFF. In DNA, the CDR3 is TGCGCCAGCAGCTTGAGGGACAGTGAAGCTTTCTTT.

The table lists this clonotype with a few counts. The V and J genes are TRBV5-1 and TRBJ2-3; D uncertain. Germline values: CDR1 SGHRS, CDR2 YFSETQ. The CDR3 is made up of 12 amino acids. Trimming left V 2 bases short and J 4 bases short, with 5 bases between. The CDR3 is CASSFLSDTQYF. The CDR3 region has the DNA TGCGCCAGCAGCTTCCTTTCAGATACGCAGTATTTT. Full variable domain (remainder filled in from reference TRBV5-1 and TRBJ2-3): KAGVTQTPRYLIKTRGQQVTLSCSPISGHRSVSWYQQTPGQGLQFLFEYFSETQRNKGNFPGRFSGRQFSNSRSEMNVSTLELGDSALYLCASSFLSDTQYFGPGTRLTVL.

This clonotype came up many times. The CDR3 is CASSLQAGMNTEAFF. The CDR3 coding sequence is TGTGCCAGCAGCTTACAGGCAGGGATGAACACTGAAGCTTTCTTT. V is TRBV7-9 and J is TRBJ1-1; D perhaps matches TRBD1 (5 bases). CDR3 size: 15 residues. V lost 2 bases and J lost 0, with 10 bases in between. The germline V gene encodes CDR1 SEHNR and CDR2 FQNEAQ (reference sequence).

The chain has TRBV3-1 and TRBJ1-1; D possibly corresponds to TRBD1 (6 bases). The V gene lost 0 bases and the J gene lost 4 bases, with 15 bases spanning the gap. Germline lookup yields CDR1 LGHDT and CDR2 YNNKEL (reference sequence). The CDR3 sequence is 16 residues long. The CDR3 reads CASSQETGRRSTEAFF. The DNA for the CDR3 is TGTGCCAGCAGCCAAGAAACAGGGCGGAGGAGCACTGAAGCTTTCTTT.

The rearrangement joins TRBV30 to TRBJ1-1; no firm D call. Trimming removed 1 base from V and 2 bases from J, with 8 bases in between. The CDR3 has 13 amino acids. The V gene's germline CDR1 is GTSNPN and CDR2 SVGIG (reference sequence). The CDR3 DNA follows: TGTGCCTGGAGTGGAGGGTTTAACACTGAAGCTTTCTTT. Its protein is CAWSGGFNTEAFF.